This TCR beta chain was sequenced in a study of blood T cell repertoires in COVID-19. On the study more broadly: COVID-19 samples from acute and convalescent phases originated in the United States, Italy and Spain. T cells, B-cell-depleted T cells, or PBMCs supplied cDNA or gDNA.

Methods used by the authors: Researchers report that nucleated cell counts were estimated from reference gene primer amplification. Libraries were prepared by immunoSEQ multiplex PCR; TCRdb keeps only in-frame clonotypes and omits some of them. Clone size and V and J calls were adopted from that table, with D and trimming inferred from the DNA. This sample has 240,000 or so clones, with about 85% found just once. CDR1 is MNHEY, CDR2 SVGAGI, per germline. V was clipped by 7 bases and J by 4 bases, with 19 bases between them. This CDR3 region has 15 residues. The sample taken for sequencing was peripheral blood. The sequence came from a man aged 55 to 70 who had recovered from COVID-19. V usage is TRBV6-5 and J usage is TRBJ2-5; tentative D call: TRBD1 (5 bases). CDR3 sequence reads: CASTWTFRRGETQYF. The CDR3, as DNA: TGTGCCAGCACCTGGACCTTCCGAAGGGGAGAGACCCAGTACTTC.